The sequence of this T cell receptor beta chain was determined in a study of blood T cell repertoires in COVID-19. Study background: Samples came from the United States, Italy and Spain, spanning acute and convalescent COVID-19. From T cells, B-cell-depleted T cells, or PBMCs came the material, which was cDNA or gDNA.

V shed 3 bases and J 8 bases; nucleotides not matched to a gene: 4. This CDR3 comprises 13 residues. Per the germline V gene, CDR1 is SGHKS and CDR2 is YYEKEE (reference sequence). In the original processing: The assay estimated nucleated cells by amplifying reference gene primers. Here immunoSEQ multiplex PCR was the method, and the copy in TCRdb shows in-frame clones only, minus some. The DNA was the basis for D and trimming; V, J and clone size are from that table. The sample has about 220,000 clones, 60% to 85% seen once. This clone turned up a few times. This chain uses TRBV5-5 with TRBJ2-2, with 7 bases identical to TRBD1. The sample consisted of peripheral blood. The sequence derives from a woman in her seventies with acute or convalescent COVID-19. The CDR3 DNA reads as TGTGCCAGCAGCTCCCAGGGGGTGGGGGAGCTGTTTTTT. Translating it yields CASSSQGVGELFF.